This T cell receptor beta chain was retrieved from a study of blood T cells in healthy people across ages (dated by TCRdb to 2015 to 2017). Regarding the complete study: Template switching captured roughly one uniquely barcoded TCR beta cDNA molecule per two T cells in model experiments. Using deep sequencing normalized with unique cDNA molecular identifiers, the study measured how TCR beta repertoire diversity changes with age. The donors were divided into four age groups: young (average about 16 years), middle-aged (around 37), aged (about 60) and long-lived (roughly 86). To avoid experimental bias, donors of different ages were randomly spread across the sequencing lanes. Two additional independent replicas of 1 million unique cDNA reads from the same blood draw were analyzed for two donors (one aged 18 to 30 and one aged 80 or older).

This clonotype was seen many times. Its antigen has not been determined. No base qualities exist here, and no much larger clone lies one base off it. Study-wide findings and limitations: A strong correlation was found between observed TCR beta diversity and the percentage of naive T cells measured by flow cytometry. Estimates of total diversity based on one million sequenced T cells were regarded as lower bounds and as underestimates. Observed TCR beta diversity per million T cells fell roughly linearly with age, and a significant reduction was already apparent by age roughly 40. The CMV infection status of donors was not known, potentially confounding age-related changes in expanded clonotypes. Because profiling used bulk unsorted PBMCs, naive and antigen-experienced compartments could not be compared conclusively. Compared with the aged group, the long-lived group had more naive CD4+ T cells, fewer expanded clones and increased TCR diversity, suggesting age selection.

Systemically healthy Caucasian individuals from Russia, 35 to 50 in total and aged about 6 to 100 years, were included as donors. Around 10 milliliters of peripheral blood were drawn from each donor into EDTA-treated Vacutainer tubes. PBMCs were isolated by Ficoll-Paque density-gradient centrifugation, with at least 6 million obtained per sample. Total RNA was extracted from PBMCs with Trizol reagent, with at least 5.5 micrograms obtained per sample. For every donor, an aliquot of PBMCs went through flow cytometry to measure the percentages of naive CD45RAhigh/CD27high T cells. Clipping removes 6 bases from V and 6 bases from J, with 15 as the unmatched junction base count. The CDR3 runs 16 amino acids, cysteine and phenylalanine included. The read is trimmed to its CDR3 DNA, 48 bases read in frame from base 1. Reading the germline V gene gives CDR1 MNHNS and CDR2 SASEGT. Library creation used 5' RACE. The reads were generated on an Illumina HiSeq 2500. The second PCR ran for about 7 to 11 cycles and used a J-beta primer mix along with a sample-barcoded 5' primer. A template-switch 5' adaptor carrying 12 random nucleotides introduced a unique molecular identifier onto each TCR beta cDNA molecule. At least 2.5 million CDR3-containing paired-end reads were obtained from each sample. The Mint cDNA synthesis kit, primed by a TRBC-specific oligonucleotide, was used to synthesize first-strand cDNA from all RNA. All cDNA was treated with uracil-DNA glycosylase and then went through a first 18-cycle PCR with the universal primers M1SS and BC2_uni_R. Processing in the source paper ran as follows. For normalization, 1 million high-quality reads were randomly selected from each sample, with every read carrying a distinct molecular identifier. Instead of being binned into consensus sequences, reads that shared molecular identifiers were thrown out. CDR3 identification, clonotype clustering and error correction used MiTCR with a Q25 quality threshold and the strictest error-elimination algorithm. A nonparametric unseen species model with Euler transformation was used to estimate lower-bound total TCR beta diversity. The public reads were reanalyzed by TCRdb: fastp trimming at Q25, MiXCR alignment, in-frame beta chains only. Each CDR3 protein gets just one entry, which takes the most common genes and DNA from the rows behind it. The V and J calls were determined by TCRdb, not by the authors. For this sample there are some 1.4 million distinct CDR3 sequences; 40% to 50% appear just once. The ten largest clones capture 7.9% of the sample.

The material sequenced was blood. This clonotype originated in a woman younger than 35 in good health. The sequence joins TRBV6-1 to TRBJ2-3; TRBD2 lines up with 7 middle nucleotides. The CDR3 has the sequence CASRDPLRTSWDTQYF. The base sequence is TGTGCCAGCAGGGACCCACTTCGGACTAGTTGGGATACGCAGTATTTT.